The clone carrying this T cell receptor beta chain was counted between two and nine times. The antigen remains unidentified. This CDR3 spans 13 amino acids. This entry comes from a study of vaccination and CD4 T cells after COVID-19. Study summary: A median of approximately 75 days (range 14 to 241) separated dose two from the taking of post-vaccine samples.

Sample treatment: roughly nine-day PBMC culture with coronavirus spike peptide pools or control peptides (ViraFEST assay). Peptide pools at 9.5 to 10 ug/ml, together with approximately 10 IU/ml IL-2, were added to cultures of 1.5 million to 2.5 million PBMCs per well. The assay that was used to sequence DNA from cultured CD4+ T cells was the Oncomine TCR Beta short-read assay. Genomic DNA was isolated from cultured CD4+ T cells. TCRdb re-derived calls from the PCR reads in MiXCR, one entry per CDR3 protein. The data show around 25,000 distinct CDR3 sequences, with less than 65% seen just once and about an eighth held by the top ten.

The source material was CD4+ T cells from blood, cultured in vitro, sampled after SARS-CoV-2 vaccination. The TCR comes from a human donor who received a COVID-19 vaccine. The V gene is TRBV21-1, the J gene TRBJ1-5; TRBD1 is taken as the D call from the table, unchecked against the DNA. TRBV21-1 is marked as a pseudogene. CDR3 coding DNA: TGTGCCAGCAGGAGGAGCAGGGATCAGCCCCAGCATTTT. It yields the protein CASRRSRDQPQHF.